This T cell receptor (beta chain) stems from a study of cytomegalovirus exposure and HLA in healthy donors. Deletions cut 3 bases from V and 3 bases from J, with 7 bases between. The V gene's germline CDR1 is MRHNA and CDR2 SNTAGT. The CDR3 contains 13 residues. The study ran its PCR with 60 Vbeta and 13 Jbeta primers. Only in-frame clones appear in the TCRdb table, and some are missing; sequencing was by immunoSEQ multiplex PCR. The table has around 160,000 clones, roughly 80% seen once. Sequencing input: PBMCs. The source of this sequence is a human donor in good health. The rearrangement links TRBV6-4 to TRBJ2-3, with D hard to call. CDR3 sequence: CASSETETDTQYF. The CDR3 DNA sequence: TGTGCCAGCAGTGAGACGGAGACAGATACGCAGTATTTT.